The entry below gives a single T cell receptor beta chain sequence along with its context. This sample is part of a study of blood T cell repertoires in COVID-19. In the study overall: The study drew acute and convalescent COVID-19 samples from the United States, Italy and Spain. Sample material is recorded as cDNA or gDNA derived from T cells, B-cell-depleted T cells, or PBMCs.

As handled by the study authors: Amplification from reference gene primers served as the basis for estimated nucleated cell counts. Generated by immunoSEQ multiplex PCR, the TCRdb table keeps only in-frame clones and is missing some. The DNA was the basis for D and trimming; V, J and clone size are from that table. The data show 95,000 to 150,000 clones, 80% to 85% seen once. Germline assignment: CDR1 MNHEY and CDR2 SMNVEV (reference sequence). V was trimmed by 8 bases and J by 6 bases, leaving 23 bases between them. The CDR3 sequence is 15 residues long. This sequence was found in a woman between 50 and 59 years old with acute or convalescent COVID-19. The sequenced material came from peripheral blood. V usage is TRBV27 and J usage is TRBJ2-7; D possibly corresponds to TRBD1 (6 bases). The CDR3 DNA follows: TGTGCCAGCGCCTCCAGGGGATTTAGGCCCATCGAGCAGTACTTC. It codes for CASASRGFRPIEQYF.